The 16 T cell receptor beta chains below all came from one sample that was sequenced in a study of blood T cell repertoires in COVID-19 (dated by TCRdb to about 2020). To prepare the library, the immunoSEQ multiplex PCR assay was applied. What TCRdb holds here is the immuneACCESS table cut down to in-frame rearrangements. Part of the clones is not present; checked against another copy, under half of the missing clones reflect an unresolved V gene, and the others are unexplained. The table for this sample lists approximately 260,000 clones; around 86% of them were counted only once. The ten largest clonotypes hold about 3.5% of the sample. Sequenced material: peripheral blood. These receptors all come from a man aged 18 to 30 with active or convalescent COVID-19.

This chain joins TRBV12-1 and TRBJ2-1; the DNA was not used to check the table's D call, TRBD2. TRBV12-1 is reported as a pseudogene. The CDR3 has 17 amino acids. CDR3 DNA: TGTGCCAGCAGCTTGGGTTGGCGGGAGCGGGTCTACAATGAGCAGTTCTTC. This translates into CASSLGWRERVYNEQFF.

The chain joins TRBV3-1 (or the pseudogene TRBV3-2) to TRBJ1-2, with TRBD1 matching over 9 bases. The CDR3 totals 16 residues. V shed 3 bases and J 7 bases; nucleotides not matched to a gene: 12. Germline-derived CDR1 and CDR2 are LGHDT and YNNKEL (reference sequence). CDR3 coding DNA: TGTGCCAGCAGCCACCCCCGGGACAGGGCTTCTAGTGGCTACACCTTC. It is translated as CASSHPRDRASSGYTF.

The rearrangement links TRBV19 to TRBJ2-5, with TRBD2 as a possible D gene (7 bases). The CDR3 contains 14 residues. The V end lost 6 bases, the J end lost 2 bases, and 13 bases lay between the germline ends. Germline V gene lookup returns CDR1 LNHDA and CDR2 SQIVND (reference sequence). The CDR3: CASSPGGPQETQYF. CDR3 sequence (DNA): TGTGCCAGTAGCCCCGGGGGGCCACAAGAGACCCAGTACTTC.

The rearrangement joins TRBV14 to TRBJ1-5; D is undetermined. CDR3 length: 13 residues. Germline CDR1 reads SGHDN; CDR2 reads FVKESK. Trimming removed 1 base from V and 7 bases from J, with 8 bases in between. Here the CDR3 reads CASSQGEWQPQHF. CDR3 nucleotides: TGTGCCAGCAGCCAAGGGGAGTGGCAGCCCCAGCATTTT.

The chain is built from TRBV7-8 and TRBJ1-5; D may be TRBD1 (5 bases). Trimming left V 0 bases short and J 7 bases short, with 10 bases between. The CDR3 extends over 14 amino acids. From germline, CDR1 is SGHVS and CDR2 FQNEAQ. CDR3 sequence reads: CASSLAGGAQPQHF. The CDR3 region has the DNA TGTGCCAGCAGCTTAGCCGGGGGAGCCCAGCCCCAGCATTTT.

This clone was detected a few times. CDR3 DNA sequence: TGTGCCCATGATAGAGGGGGCGGTGGTGGCTACACCTTC. This codes for CAHDRGGGGGYTF. V and J are TRBV30 and TRBJ1-2, with 7 bases identical to TRBD1. The V and J ends lost 8 bases and 7 bases, in that order; junction bases with no gene match: 13. Looked up from germline, CDR1 is GTSNPN and CDR2 is SVGIG (reference sequence). The CDR3 is 13 amino acids.

The genes are TRBV30 and TRBJ1-1; D is perhaps TRBD1 (5 bases). From germline, CDR1 is GTSNPN and CDR2 SVGIG (reference sequence). This CDR3 spans 12 amino acids. V lost 3 bases, J lost 4 bases, and 9 bases lay in between. The CDR3 region is CAWSSGATEAFF. CDR3 nucleotides: TGTGCCTGGAGCTCTGGGGCCACTGAAGCTTTCTTT.

V gene TRBV12-5 combines with J gene TRBJ1-3; no clear D. Trimming took off 1 base at V and 10 bases at J, with 8 bases between the two ends. CDR3 size: 12 residues. CDR1 is LGHNT and CDR2 is FRNRAP in the germline V gene. CDR3 nucleotide sequence: TGTGCTAGTGGTTTGGACGAGTGGACCATATATTTT. Translated: CASGLDEWTIYF. Based on the CDR3 plus reference TRBV12-5 and TRBJ1-3, the full variable domain is DARVTQTPRHKVTEMGQEVTMRCQPILGHNTVFWYRQTMMQGLELLAYFRNRAPLDDSGMPKDRFSAEMPDATLATLKIQPSEPRDSAVYFCASGLDEWTIYFGEGSWLTVV.

The genes are TRBV19 and TRBJ2-6; no clear D. Germline assignment: CDR1 LNHDA and CDR2 SQIVND (reference sequence). Trimming took 7 bases from V and 4 from J, leaving 17 bases between them. This CDR3 is 16 amino acids long. In DNA form, the CDR3 reads TGTGCCAGTAAATCCGTCAACAGACCAGGGGCCAACGTCCTGACTTTC. The encoded protein is CASKSVNRPGANVLTF.

The chain carries TRBV28 and TRBJ1-5; D call uncertain. Germline V gene lookup returns CDR1 MDHEN and CDR2 SYDVKM. V gave up 7 bases and J gave up 4 bases, with 20 bases separating them. The CDR3 is 16 residues long. CDR3 in amino acids: CASIDPRSGRNQPQHF. CDR3 nucleotide sequence: TGTGCCAGCATTGACCCACGGTCGGGGAGAAATCAGCCCCAGCATTTT.

The chain couples TRBV10-1 to TRBJ1-5; possible D gene TRBD1, 6 bases. Germline V gene sequence: CDR1 WNHNN, CDR2 SYGVQD (reference sequence). This CDR3 contains 14 residues. V dropped 8 bases and J dropped 2 bases, with 13 bases sitting between them. The CDR3 sequence is CASYREVGNQPQHF. The CDR3 DNA is TGCGCCAGCTACAGGGAAGTTGGCAATCAGCCCCAGCATTTT.

A single count supports this clone. The chain combines TRBV19 with TRBJ1-4, with a weak D call TRBD1 (5 bases). Germline V CDR1 and CDR2: LNHDA, SQIVND (reference sequence). This CDR3 comprises 14 residues. Trimming shortened V by 3 bases and J by 7 bases, and 12 bases separated the two germline ends. CDR3 bases: TGTGCCAGTAGTATCGGGGGGAATAGTGAAAAACTGTTTTTT. Translation: CASSIGGNSEKLFF.

The V call is TRBV28, the J call TRBJ1-4; 12 bases map to TRBD1. This CDR3 comprises 15 residues. V shed 8 bases, J shed 4 bases, and the junction held 5 bases outside the gene matches. Germline assignment: CDR1 MDHEN and CDR2 SYDVKM. The DNA for the CDR3 is TGTGCCAGCGGGGGACAGGGGGCGAGTAATGAAAAACTGTTTTTT. Amino acids: CASGGQGASNEKLFF.

This sequence joins TRBV11-3 and TRBJ2-1; TRBD2 aligns across 8 bases. The CDR3 has 13 residues. J was trimmed by 15 bases and V by 4 bases; bases with no gene match: 11. Germline lookup yields CDR1 SGHNT and CDR2 YENEEA. The CDR3 here is CASSWNLAGRPFF. The CDR3 DNA reads TGTGCCAGCAGCTGGAACTTAGCGGGAAGGCCGTTCTTC.

This clone was detected a few times. The chain links TRBV25-1 to TRBJ2-7; D is perhaps TRBD1 (5 bases). V lost 7 bases to trimming and J lost 4 bases, with 14 bases between them. CDR3 length: 13 residues. The germline CDR1 and CDR2 sequences are MGHDK and SYGVNS. The CDR3 protein is CASNETAGYEQYF. The CDR3 nucleotides read TGTGCCAGCAATGAGACAGCCGGGTACGAGCAGTACTTC.

This chain connects TRBV12-3 or TRBV12-4 to TRBJ2-5, with a possible D match to TRBD2 (5 bases). The CDR3 loop spans 13 amino acids. The ends were cut back, 5 bases at V and 5 bases at J, with 12 bases in the middle. The CDR3 DNA is TGTGCCAGCAGTCCCGGGAAGTGGGAGACCCAGTACTTC. Protein product: CASSPGKWETQYF.